Presented here are 16 T cell receptor beta chains from one specimen sequenced in a study of CXCR3-negative and CXCR3-positive naive CD8 T cells. cDNA libraries for TRB were generated by 5' RACE incorporating UMI labels. TCRdb reprocessed the 5' RACE reads and reports one entry per CDR3 protein, with no DNA. In all, the sample yields 130,000 or so distinct CDR3 sequences. Sequencing input: naive CXCR3- CD8+ T cells from blood. Subset in this sample: CD45RO-CCR7+CD27+CD95- naive CD8+ T cells lacking CXCR3 (TNR3-). The receptors were gathered from a human donor in good health. Some clones in this sample may be carry-over from other donors' samples.

The J gene is TRBJ2-1, the V gene TRBV10-3; TCRdb picks TRBD2, but there is no DNA to check that call. Germline CDR1 is ENHRY and CDR2 is SYGVKD. This CDR3 has 15 amino acids. The CDR3 region is CAISEMEGNHNEQFF.

The rearrangement joins TRBV28 to TRBJ2-7; the TRBD1 assignment by TCRdb is unverifiable without DNA. The V gene's germline CDR1 is MDHEN and CDR2 SYDVKM. There are 14 residues in the CDR3. CDR3 in amino acids: CASQAPGQIYEQYF.

The chain combines TRBV28 with TRBJ2-1; TCRdb reports TRBD2, a call that lacks DNA to check it against. Germline CDR1 MDHEN, CDR2 SYDVKM. The CDR3 runs to 15 residues. The CDR3 here is CASSLNRAVRNEQFF.

V is TRBV4-1 and J is TRBJ2-5; TCRdb gives TRBD2 as the D gene, but with no DNA this cannot be confirmed. Germline-derived CDR1 and CDR2 are MGHRA and YSYEKL. CDR3 length: 11 residues. The CDR3: CASSQASIQYF.

The gene calls are TRBV6-6 and TRBJ2-7; TCRdb returns TRBD2, unconfirmable since there is no DNA. Per the germline V gene, CDR1 is MNHNY and CDR2 is SVGAGI (reference sequence). CDR3 length equals 15 residues. CDR3: CASSSAGLAGWEQYF.

The chain links TRBV12-3 or TRBV12-4 to TRBJ2-1; TCRdb returns TRBD2, unconfirmable since there is no DNA. The CDR3 sequence is 15 residues long. CDR3 sequence reads: CASSSSGRAYNEQFF.

V gene TRBV5-1 combines with J gene TRBJ2-7. CDR3 size: 13 residues. Germline V gene sequence: CDR1 SGHRS, CDR2 YFSETQ. CDR3 amino acids: CASSLAVGDEQYF. Variable domain in full (rest from reference TRBV5-1 and TRBJ2-7): KAGVTQTPRYLIKTRGQQVTLSCSPISGHRSVSWYQQTPGQGLQFLFEYFSETQRNKGNFPGRFSGRQFSNSRSEMNVSTLELGDSALYLCASSLAVGDEQYFGPGTRLTVT.

The chain employs TRBV4-2 and TRBJ2-4; TCRdb's assignment of TRBD1 cannot be checked, as there is no DNA. The germline V gene encodes CDR1 LGHNA and CDR2 YNFKEQ. The CDR3 loop spans 17 amino acids. The CDR3: CASSQERQGLGKNIQYF.

J is TRBJ2-7 and V is TRBV4-1; the TCRdb call, TRBD2, lacks DNA for checking. The V gene's germline CDR1 is MGHRA and CDR2 YSYEKL. CDR3 size: 14 residues. CDR3 region: CASSTPGLSYEQYF.

This chain joins TRBV27 and TRBJ2-1; no DNA is available, so the TRBD1 call from TCRdb remains unchecked. The CDR3 length is 14 residues. Germline loops: CDR1 MNHEY, CDR2 SMNVEV (reference sequence). The CDR3 sequence: CASRQGQVYNEQFF.

The chain combines TRBV14 with TRBJ2-7; checking the TCRdb D call of TRBD1 is not possible without DNA. From germline, CDR1 is SGHDN and CDR2 FVKESK. There are 15 residues in the CDR3. The CDR3 sequence: CASRQAGDNLYEQYF.

The chain couples TRBV12-5 to TRBJ2-1. The germline CDR1 and CDR2 sequences are LGHNT and FRNRAP. This CDR3 is 13 amino acids long. The CDR3 protein is CASGTPLTGEQFF.

The CDR3 protein is CSARDPGQGFDTQYF. This chain connects TRBV20-1 to TRBJ2-3; lacking DNA, the TRBD1 call made by TCRdb goes unchecked. Germline CDR1 DFQATT, CDR2 SNEGSKA (reference sequence). There are 15 residues in the CDR3.

J is TRBJ1-5 and V is TRBV12-3 or TRBV12-4; without DNA, the TCRdb call of TRBD1 cannot be checked. The CDR3 totals 15 residues. The CDR3 is CASSETGGSNQPQHF.

This chain connects TRBV28 to TRBJ1-1; as DNA is missing, the TRBD1 call by TCRdb cannot be tested. The germline gives CDR1 MDHEN, CDR2 SYDVKM. The CDR3 consists of 12 residues. The CDR3 loop is CVTTAGYTEAFF.

The rearrangement joins TRBV19 to TRBJ2-7; TCRdb indicates TRBD1, and absent DNA this call remains unverified. This CDR3 contains 13 residues. Germline V lookup: CDR1 LNHDA, CDR2 SQIVND (reference sequence). The CDR3 is CASSIAGDHEQYF.